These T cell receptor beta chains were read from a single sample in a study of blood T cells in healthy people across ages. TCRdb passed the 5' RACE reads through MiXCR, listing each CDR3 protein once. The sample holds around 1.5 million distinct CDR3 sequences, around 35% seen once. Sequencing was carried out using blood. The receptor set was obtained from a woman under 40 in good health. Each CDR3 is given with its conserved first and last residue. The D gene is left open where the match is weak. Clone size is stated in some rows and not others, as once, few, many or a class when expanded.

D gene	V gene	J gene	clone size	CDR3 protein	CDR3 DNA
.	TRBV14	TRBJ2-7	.	CASSQGRAEQYF	TGTGCCAGCAGCCAAGGTAGGGCCGAGCAGTACTTC
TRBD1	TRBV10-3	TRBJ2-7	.	CAISPGQGKAYEQYF	TGTGCCATCAGTCCCGGACAGGGAAAAGCCTACGAGCAGTACTTC
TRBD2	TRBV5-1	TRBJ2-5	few	CASSRVPGRFGAAGEQETQYF	TGCGCCAGCAGCAGAGTTCCGGGACGTTTTGGGGCAGCGGGGGAACAAGAGACCCAGTACTTC
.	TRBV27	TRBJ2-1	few	CASSTWGPSYNEQFF	TGTGCCAGCAGCACCTGGGGACCCTCCTACAATGAGCAGTTCTTC
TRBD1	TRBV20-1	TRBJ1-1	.	CSARDRGRGSPLAFF	TGCAGTGCTAGGGACAGGGGGCGAGGGTCTCCCTTGGCTTTCTTT
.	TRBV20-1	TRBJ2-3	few	CSAPRDIADTQYF	TGCAGTGCTCCTAGGGATATCGCGGATACGCAGTATTTT
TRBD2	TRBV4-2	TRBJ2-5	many	CASSRSSGAQETQYF	TGTGCCAGCAGCCGTTCGAGCGGGGCCCAAGAGACCCAGTACTTC
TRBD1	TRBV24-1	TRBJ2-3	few	CATSTGSTDTQYF	TGTGCCACCTCGACAGGGTCCACAGATACGCAGTATTTT
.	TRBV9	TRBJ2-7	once	CASSVAHGSSYEQYF	TGTGCCAGCAGCGTAGCCCATGGCAGCTCCTACGAGCAGTACTTC
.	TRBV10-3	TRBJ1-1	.	CAISWEGDRFRAFF	TGTGCCATCAGTTGGGAGGGGGACCGCTTTCGGGCTTTCTTT
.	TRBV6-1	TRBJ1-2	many	CASSEAIEGVSSYGYTF	TGTGCCAGCAGTGAAGCGATAGAAGGGGTATCCTCCTATGGCTACACCTTC
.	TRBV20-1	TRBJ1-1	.	CSAEAGIRAFF	TGCAGTGCTGAAGCAGGGATTCGAGCTTTCTTT
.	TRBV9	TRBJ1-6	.	CASSQLESPLHF	TGTGCCAGCAGTCAACTGGAATCACCCCTCCACTTT
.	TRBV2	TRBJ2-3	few	CASNPARGLGTDTQYF	TGTGCCAGCAACCCCGCGCGGGGGCTCGGCACAGATACGCAGTATTTT
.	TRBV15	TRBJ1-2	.	CATSKGLDRPGYTF	TGTGCCACCAGCAAGGGCCTTGACAGGCCTGGCTACACCTTC
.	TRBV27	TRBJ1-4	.	CASSSLGNEKLFF	TGTGCCAGCAGCTCCCTGGGTAATGAAAAACTGTTTTTT
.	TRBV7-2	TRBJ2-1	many	CASSLGGLNRKQFF	TGTGCCAGCAGCTTAGGAGGGCTAAACCGAAAGCAGTTCTTC
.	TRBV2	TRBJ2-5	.	CASSEVLRGGQETQYF	TGTGCCAGCAGTGAGGTGTTGCGGGGTGGCCAAGAGACCCAGTACTTC
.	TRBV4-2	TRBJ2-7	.	CASSQEASLYEQYF	TGTGCCAGCAGCCAAGAAGCTAGCCTCTACGAGCAGTACTTC
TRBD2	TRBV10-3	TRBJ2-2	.	CAISGRNTGELFF	TGTGCCATAAGCGGGAGGAACACCGGGGAGCTGTTTTTT
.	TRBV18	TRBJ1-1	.	CASSPLRVENTEAFF	TGTGCCAGCTCACCATTAAGGGTGGAGAACACTGAAGCTTTCTTT
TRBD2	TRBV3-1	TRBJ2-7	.	CASSGLAGDYEQYF	TGTGCCAGCAGCGGGCTAGCGGGGGACTACGAGCAGTACTTC
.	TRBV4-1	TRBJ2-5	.	CASSQDQEGSTQYF	TGCGCCAGCAGCCAAGATCAGGAAGGCAGCACCCAGTACTTC